The 22 T cell receptor beta chains presented below share a single source sample, sequenced in a study of glioma-infiltrating T cells. TCR alpha and beta CDR3 regions were amplified from RNA using iRepertoire nested multiplex PCR. In TCRdb, the multiplex PCR reads were re-called with MiXCR into one record per CDR3 protein. The table lists about 180,000 distinct CDR3 sequences, roughly two fifths of them singletons. Sample: glioma tissue, nonneoplastic brain tissue, or PBMCs (not recorded which). These receptors originate from a human donor with low-grade glioma or glioblastoma, undergoing nonglioma brain surgery, or in good health (not recorded which).

This chain connects TRBV12-3 or TRBV12-4 to TRBJ1-3, with D hard to call. The ends were cut back, 5 bases at V and 0 bases at J, with 20 bases in the middle. The CDR3 covers 18 residues. The chain's CDR3 is CASSPIRTPSNSGNTIYF. Here the CDR3 DNA reads TGTGCCAGCAGTCCCATTAGGACTCCCAGTAACTCTGGAAACACCATATATTTT.

This clonotype was seen ten or more times. The chain links TRBV20-1 to TRBJ1-1; D gene uncertain. This CDR3 spans 10 amino acids. Germline V gene data show CDR1 as DFQATT and CDR2 as SNEGSKA (reference sequence). Trimming removed 6 bases from V and 8 bases from J, with 10 bases in between. This CDR3 is CSATDVEAFF. The CDR3 region has the DNA TGCAGTGCAACGGATGTCGAAGCTTTCTTT.

The chain uses TRBV7-2 and TRBJ1-6; possible D gene TRBD1, 5 bases. The CDR3 runs to 15 residues. Germline CDR1 is SGHTA and CDR2 is FQGNSA. Trimming pared 5 bases from V and 4 bases from J, leaving 12 bases between. CDR3 loop: CTSSAGTEYNSPLHF. CDR3 DNA sequence: TGTACCAGCAGCGCCGGGACTGAATATAATTCACCCCTCCACTTT.

A note on this clonotype: This may be a read error, as it is one base from a much larger clone. The gene calls are TRBV28 and TRBJ2-7, with 7 bases matching TRBD1. Trimming took 6 bases from V and 3 from J; bases not matched to a gene: 11. The length of the CDR3 is 15 residues. In germline, CDR1 is MDHEN, CDR2 SYDVKM. Here the CDR3 DNA reads TGTGCCAGCAGCTACGGACAGGTGGAATTCTACGAGCAGTACTTC. Amino acids: CASSYGQVEFYEQYF.

Comment on this clonotype: A much larger clonotype is one base distant, so this may be a read error. The chain is built from TRBV20-1 and TRBJ2-5; possibly TRBD1 for D (6 bases). In germline, CDR1 is DFQATT, CDR2 SNEGSKA (reference sequence). The CDR3 totals 15 residues. V lost 1 base, J lost 3 bases, and 15 bases lay in between. Here the CDR3 reads CSARAVGQPEETQYF. As DNA, the CDR3 is TGCAGTGCTAGAGCTGTAGGACAGCCGGAAGAGACCCAGTACTTC.

For this clonotype: This sequence may be a read error, since a much larger clone differs from it by one base. The chain couples TRBV2 to TRBJ2-3; D is unresolved. V lost 2 bases, J lost 5 bases, and 11 bases lay in between. The CDR3 contains 14 residues. The germline V gene has CDR1 SNHLY and CDR2 FYNNEI. The CDR3 nucleotides are TGTGCCAGCAGTGAACTTAGTTTGGAAGATACGCAGTATTTT. This codes for CASSELSLEDTQYF.

Note on this clonotype: This may stem from a read error, because a much larger clone lies one nucleotide away. The chain uses TRBV6-4 and TRBJ1-5; the D gene is possibly TRBD1 (5 bases). Between the trimmed V and J ends, which lost 4 bases and 7 bases, there was a span of 14 bases. The CDR3 is made up of 14 amino acids. In germline, CDR1 is MRHNA, CDR2 SNTAGT. The CDR3 is CASSAEMKGQPQHF. The CDR3 DNA follows: TGTGCCAGCAGTGCGGAGATGAAGGGGCAGCCCCAGCATTTT.

A word on this clonotype: A much larger clone differs from this one at a single base, so this may be a read error. V gene TRBV2 combines with J gene TRBJ2-1; tentatively, D is TRBD2 (5 bases). CDR3 length equals 13 residues. CDR1 and CDR2 from the germline V gene are SNHLY and FYNNEI. CDR3 sequence reads: CASKQASYNEKFF. CDR3 bases: TGTGCCAGCAAGCAGGCTAGCTACAATGAGAAGTTCTTC.

This clonotype has only a few counts. The chain employs TRBV9 and TRBJ1-1; perhaps TRBD1 as D (5 bases). V lost 3 bases, J lost 5 bases, and 14 bases lay in between. CDR3 length equals 14 residues. Germline V gene sequence: CDR1 SGDLS, CDR2 YYNGEE. CDR3 protein: CASSAISGPTEAFF. DNA of the CDR3: TGTGCCAGCAGCGCGATATCAGGGCCTACTGAAGCTTTCTTT.

On this clonotype: This clone may be a read error of a much larger clone one base away. The chain combines TRBV20-1 with TRBJ2-5; D might be TRBD2 (5 bases). With 5 bases removed from V and 5 bases from J, the gap between germline ends came to 12 bases. The CDR3 is made up of 12 amino acids. The germline CDR1 and CDR2 sequences are DFQATT and SNEGSKA (reference sequence). This CDR3 is CSAYSWRETQYF. The CDR3 DNA reads as TGCAGTGCTTATAGCTGGAGGGAGACCCAGTACTTC.

This clonotype has ten or more counts. J is TRBJ1-1 and V is TRBV28; D might be TRBD1 (6 bases). Per the germline V gene, CDR1 is MDHEN and CDR2 is SYDVKM. The CDR3 totals 12 residues. V was trimmed by 5 bases and J by 4 bases, leaving 8 bases between them. This CDR3 is CASSPGVTEAFF. The CDR3 nucleotides read TGTGCCAGCAGTCCAGGGGTCACTGAAGCTTTCTTT.

Many counts were recorded for this clonotype. The chain joins TRBV20-1 to TRBJ1-5; D remains unclear. From germline, CDR1 is DFQATT and CDR2 SNEGSKA (reference sequence). V was cut by 5 bases and J by 0 bases, with 11 bases left in between. This CDR3 has 14 residues. In DNA, the CDR3 is TGCAGTGCTCCCCGAGGTTATAGCAATCAGCCCCAGCATTTT. Protein: CSAPRGYSNQPQHF.

This clonotype was recorded at least ten times. The rearrangement uses TRBV15 and TRBJ2-1; D gene unclear. CDR1 LNHNV and CDR2 YYDKDF come from the germline V gene (reference sequence). The CDR3 runs 12 residues. V was trimmed by 0 bases and J by 5 bases, leaving 2 bases between them. CDR3 bases: TGTGCCACCAGCAGAGAACACAATGAGCAGTTCTTC. Translation gives CATSREHNEQFF.

This clonotype was found many times. The chain joins TRBV20-1 to TRBJ2-5; 7 nucleotides match TRBD1. Trimming cost V 6 bases and J 3 bases; bases outside gene matches: 1. This CDR3 is built from 11 residues. Germline CDR1 is DFQATT and CDR2 is SNEGSKA (reference sequence). The CDR3 DNA follows: TGCAGTGCCGGGACAGAAGAGACCCAGTACTTC. The encoded protein is CSAGTEETQYF.

The chain has TRBV3-1 and TRBJ2-1, with 8 positions matching TRBD2. The CDR3 covers 15 residues. Losses at the gene ends were 0 bases for V and 8 bases for J; bases not matched to a gene: 6. Germline CDR1 LGHDT, CDR2 YNNKEL (reference sequence). DNA of the CDR3: TGTGCCAGCAGCCAAGATCCCGGGAGGGCCCATGAGCAGTTCTTC. It codes for CASSQDPGRAHEQFF.

This clonotype was seen at least ten times. The chain links TRBV20-1 to TRBJ2-1, with 11 bases aligning to TRBD2. Trimming removed 3 bases from V and 7 bases from J; junction bases left unmatched: 11. The CDR3 length is 16 residues. Germline CDR1 and CDR2: DFQATT and SNEGSKA (reference sequence). Written as DNA, the CDR3 is TGCAGTGCTAGCGGGCTACTAGCGGGAGACCCAAATGAGCAGTTCTTC. Its protein product is CSASGLLAGDPNEQFF.

The CDR3 region has the DNA TGTGCCAGCAGTTTGTTACAGTTTAACACAGATACGCAGTATTTT. Amino acids: CASSLLQFNTDTQYF. This chain connects TRBV6-9 to TRBJ2-3, with D hard to call. The CDR3 sequence is 15 residues long. The V end lost 4 bases, the J end lost 2 bases, and 13 bases lay between the germline ends. CDR1 and CDR2 (germline): MNHGY, SVAAGI.

V is TRBV12-3 or TRBV12-4 and J is TRBJ2-5, with 7 bases matching TRBD2. Trimming cost V 4 bases and J 1 base; bases outside gene matches: 9. The CDR3 covers 16 residues. In DNA, the CDR3 is TGTGCCAGCAGTTCCCCTCTAGCGGACCCCCAAGAGACCCAGTACTTC. As protein: CASSSPLADPQETQYF.

This clonotype was picked up a small number of times. The chain employs TRBV7-6 and TRBJ2-1; TRBD2 matches 11 bases. CDR1 and CDR2 (germline): SGHVS, FNYEAQ. There are 18 residues in the CDR3. With V trimmed by 5 bases and J by 3 bases, 12 bases remained unmatched. The CDR3 DNA reads as TGTGCCAGCAGCCCCTTAAGAGCTAGCGGGAGGAACTACAATGAGCAGTTCTTC. As protein: CASSPLRASGRNYNEQFF.

Many counts were recorded for this clonotype. The chain links TRBV2 to TRBJ2-7; no definite D call. There are 13 residues in the CDR3. Trimming took off 5 bases at V and 8 bases at J, with 16 bases between the two ends. Germline V CDR1 and CDR2: SNHLY, FYNNEI. The CDR3: CASSSASVPQQYF. CDR3 in DNA: TGTGCCAGCAGTTCCGCCTCAGTCCCGCAGCAGTACTTC.

This chain joins TRBV4-1 and TRBJ2-7; D gene unclear. The ends were cut back, 1 base at V and 2 bases at J, with 15 bases in the middle. CDR1 is MGHRA, CDR2 YSYEKL, per germline. CDR3 size: 16 residues. The CDR3 protein is CASSQVGQSDTYEQYF. The CDR3 bases are TGCGCCAGCAGCCAAGTCGGCCAGTCCGATACCTACGAGCAGTACTTC.

V gene TRBV5-1 combines with J gene TRBJ2-5, with 9 bases identical to TRBD1. V was clipped by 4 bases and J by 4 bases; unmatched bases: 8. The CDR3 runs 15 residues. Germline-derived CDR1 and CDR2 are SGHRS and YFSETQ. The CDR3 loop reads CASSGTGTGRETQYF. DNA for the CDR3: TGCGCCAGCAGCGGGACCGGGACAGGGCGAGAGACCCAGTACTTC.